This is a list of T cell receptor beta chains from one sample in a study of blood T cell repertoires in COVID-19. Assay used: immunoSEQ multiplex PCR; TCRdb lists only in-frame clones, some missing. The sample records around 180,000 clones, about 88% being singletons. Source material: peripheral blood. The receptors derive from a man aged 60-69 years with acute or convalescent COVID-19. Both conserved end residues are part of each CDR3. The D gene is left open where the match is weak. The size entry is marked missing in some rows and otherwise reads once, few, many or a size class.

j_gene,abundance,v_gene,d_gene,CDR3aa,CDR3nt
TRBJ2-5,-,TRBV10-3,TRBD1,CAISAAGTGGQETQYF,TGTGCCATCAGTGCAGCCGGGACAGGGGGGCAAGAGACCCAGTACTTC
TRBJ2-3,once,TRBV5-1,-,CASSLSSWETDTQYF,TGCGCCAGCAGCTTGAGCTCTTGGGAGACAGATACGCAGTATTTT
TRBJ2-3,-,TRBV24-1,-,CATSDPTNTDTQYF,TGTGCCACCAGTGATCCGACTAACACAGATACGCAGTATTTT
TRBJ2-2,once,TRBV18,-,CASSPPLQGTGELFF,TGTGCCAGCTCACCACCGTTACAGGGCACCGGGGAGCTGTTTTTT
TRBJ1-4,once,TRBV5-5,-,CASSLQGSEKLFF,TGTGCCAGCAGCTTGCAAGGTAGCGAAAAACTGTTTTTT
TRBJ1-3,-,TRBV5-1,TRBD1,CASSLGQGDPGNTIYF,TGCGCCAGCAGCTTGGGGCAGGGGGATCCTGGAAACACCATATATTTT
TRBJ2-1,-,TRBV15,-,CATSRTSYNEQFF,TGTGCCACCAGCAGGACTAGTTACAATGAGCAGTTCTTC
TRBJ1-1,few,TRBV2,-,CASASQGGNTEAFF,TGTGCCAGCGCGTCTCAGGGTGGAAACACTGAAGCTTTCTTT
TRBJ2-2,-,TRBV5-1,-,CASSLGRGEDTGELFF,TGCGCCAGCAGCTTGGGTCGCGGGGAGGACACCGGGGAGCTGTTTTTT
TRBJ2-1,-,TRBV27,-,CASIQGGYSSYNEQFF,TGTGCCAGCATCCAGGGGGGTTATAGCTCCTACAATGAGCAGTTCTTC
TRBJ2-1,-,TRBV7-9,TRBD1,CASSSPGQGIHEQFF,TGTGCCAGCAGCTCTCCGGGACAGGGAATCCATGAGCAGTTCTTC
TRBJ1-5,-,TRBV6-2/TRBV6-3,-,CASSLTTGNQPQHF,TGTGCCAGCAGTCTCACGACAGGCAATCAGCCCCAGCATTTT
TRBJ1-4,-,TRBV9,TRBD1,CASSVGTGDSEKLFF,TGTGCCAGCAGCGTAGGGACAGGGGATTCAGAAAAACTGTTTTTT
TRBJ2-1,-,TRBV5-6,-,CASSLDQGNNEQFF,TGTGCCAGCAGCCTAGACCAGGGTAACAATGAGCAGTTCTTC
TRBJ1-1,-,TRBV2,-,CASSGRGNTEAFF,TGTGCCAGCAGTGGGAGGGGGAACACTGAAGCTTTCTTT
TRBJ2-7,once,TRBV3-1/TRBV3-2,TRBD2,CASSQVTSGASYEQYF,TGTGCCAGCAGCCAAGTCACTAGCGGGGCTTCCTACGAGCAGTACTTC
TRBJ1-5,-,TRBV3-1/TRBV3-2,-,CASSHGTSNQPQHF,TGTGCCAGCAGCCACGGGACATCGAATCAGCCCCAGCATTTT
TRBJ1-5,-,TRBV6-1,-,CASSEGATGRGNQPQHF,TGTGCCAGCAGTGAAGGGGCGACAGGACGGGGCAATCAGCCCCAGCATTTT
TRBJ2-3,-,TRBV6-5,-,CASSLGGNTDTQYF,TGTGCCAGCAGTTTAGGCGGGAACACAGATACGCAGTATTTT
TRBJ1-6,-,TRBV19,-,CASTPMIHNSPLHF,TGTGCCAGTACCCCTATGATCCATAATTCACCCCTCCACTTT
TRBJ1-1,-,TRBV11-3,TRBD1,CASSLPEGANGNTEAFF,TGTGCCAGCAGCTTACCAGAGGGGGCCAATGGGAACACTGAAGCTTTCTTT
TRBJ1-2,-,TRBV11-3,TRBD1,CASSRGQSVYTF,TGTGCCAGCAGCCGGGGACAGAGTGTCTACACCTTC
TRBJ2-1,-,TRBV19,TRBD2,CASSMAGLAQHNEQFF,TGTGCCAGTAGTATGGCGGGACTAGCGCAACACAATGAGCAGTTCTTC
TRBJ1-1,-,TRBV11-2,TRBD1,CASSLGGQGDTEAFF,TGTGCCAGCAGCTTAGGCGGACAGGGTGACACTGAAGCTTTCTTT
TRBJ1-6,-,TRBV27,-,CASSFQAVNNSPLHF,TGTGCCAGCAGTTTCCAGGCAGTTAATAATTCACCCCTCCACTTT
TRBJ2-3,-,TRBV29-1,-,CSVVRQGTDTQYF,TGCAGCGTTGTCCGTCAGGGCACAGATACGCAGTATTTT
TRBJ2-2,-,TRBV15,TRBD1,CATDVGGNTGELFF,TGTGCCACCGATGTAGGGGGCAACACCGGGGAGCTGTTTTTT
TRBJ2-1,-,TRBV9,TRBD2,CASSLHSGGASYEQFF,TGTGCCAGCAGCCTCCACAGCGGGGGGGCATCTTATGAGCAGTTCTTC
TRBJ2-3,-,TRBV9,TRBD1,CASSVGDRGTDTQYF,TGTGCCAGCAGCGTGGGGGACAGGGGGACAGATACGCAGTATTTT
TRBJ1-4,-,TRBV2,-,CASLVTTNEKLFF,TGTGCCAGCCTAGTCACAACTAATGAAAAACTGTTTTTT
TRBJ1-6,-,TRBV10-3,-,CAISDFGARSPLHF,TGTGCCATAAGTGATTTTGGCGCGAGGTCACCCCTCCACTTT
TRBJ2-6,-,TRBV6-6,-,CASSYGRVTGANVLTF,TGTGCCAGCAGTTACGGCAGGGTCACTGGGGCCAACGTCCTGACTTTC
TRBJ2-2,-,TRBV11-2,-,CASSVNGGWDTGELFF,TGTGCCAGCAGCGTTAATGGAGGGTGGGACACCGGGGAGCTGTTTTTT
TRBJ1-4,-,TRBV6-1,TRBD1,CASSEPGGAATNEKLFF,TGTGCCAGCAGTGAACCAGGGGGCGCGGCAACTAATGAAAAACTGTTTTTT
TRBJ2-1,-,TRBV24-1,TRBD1,CATSDLGQGDEQFF,TGTGCCACCAGTGACCTGGGACAGGGAGATGAGCAGTTCTTC
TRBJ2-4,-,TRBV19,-,CATESYGQKTNIQYF,TGTGCCACCGAGTCCTATGGGCAAAAAACGAACATTCAGTACTTC
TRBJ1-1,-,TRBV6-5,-,CASRLFDGVEAFF,TGTGCCAGCAGGTTATTTGACGGGGTTGAAGCTTTCTTT
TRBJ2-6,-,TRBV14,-,CASSLIQVSGANVLTF,TGTGCCAGCAGCCTGATACAAGTTTCTGGGGCCAACGTCCTGACTTTC
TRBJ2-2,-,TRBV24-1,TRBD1,CATRTGTGELFF,TGTGCCACTAGGACAGGTACCGGGGAGCTGTTTTTT
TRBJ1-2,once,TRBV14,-,CASSLGQNYGYTF,TGTGCCAGCAGCCTCGGACAGAACTATGGCTACACCTTC
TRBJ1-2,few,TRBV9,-,CASRGPYRASRNYGYTF,TGTGCCAGCAGGGGTCCATACAGGGCTTCTAGGAATTATGGCTACACCTTC
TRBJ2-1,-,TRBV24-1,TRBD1,CATSDLTGAKDEQFF,TGTGCCACCAGTGACCTGACAGGGGCTAAGGATGAGCAGTTCTTC
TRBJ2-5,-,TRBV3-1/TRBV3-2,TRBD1,CASRGDRGEQETQYF,TGTGCCAGCAGAGGGGACAGGGGAGAACAAGAGACCCAGTACTTC
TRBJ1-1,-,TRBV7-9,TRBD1,CASSLRGDRTGDEAFF,TGTGCCAGCAGCTTACGGGGGGATAGGACAGGGGATGAAGCTTTCTTT
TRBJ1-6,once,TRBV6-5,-,CASTNRVVSPLHF,TGTGCCAGCACTAACAGGGTGGTTTCACCCCTCCACTTT
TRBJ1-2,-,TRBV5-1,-,CASSSSGDYGYTF,TGCGCCAGCAGCTCCTCCGGAGATTATGGCTACACCTTC
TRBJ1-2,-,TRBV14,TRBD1,CASSRQGALSYGYTF,TGTGCCAGCAGCCGACAGGGGGCTCTTAGCTATGGCTACACCTTC
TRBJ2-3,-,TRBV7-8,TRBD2,CASSIRTSGKQGDTQYF,TGTGCCAGCAGCATACGTACTAGCGGGAAGCAGGGAGATACGCAGTATTTT